These 30 T cell receptor beta chains came from one sample sequenced in a study of T cell responses to AZD1222 COVID-19 vaccine. Using immunoSEQ multiplex PCR, the repertoire was profiled, and TCRdb retains in-frame clones only, with some absent. The table records about 100,000 clones, around 94% of them present only once. Sample: peripheral blood, taken on day 0 of AZD1222 vaccination. The origin of the receptors is an adult in good health.

The rearrangement links TRBV6-1 to TRBJ1-1; D gene unclear. V lost 2 bases, J lost 6 bases, and 4 bases lay in between. The CDR3 runs to 11 residues. The V gene's germline CDR1 is MNHNS and CDR2 SASEGT. CDR3 sequence reads: CASSEYPEAFF. CDR3 DNA sequence: TGTGCCAGCAGTGAATACCCTGAAGCTTTCTTT.

Concerning this clone itself: The sample carries other DNA sequences with the same CDR3. The CDR3 spells CASSTGLTEAFF. CDR3 DNA: TGTGCCAGTAGCACAGGGTTGACTGAAGCTTTCTTT. The J gene is TRBJ1-1, the V gene TRBV19, with a tentative D call TRBD1 (6 bases). Germline-derived CDR1 and CDR2 are LNHDA and SQIVND (reference sequence). The CDR3 spans 12 residues. Trimming took 6 bases from V and 5 from J, leaving 10 bases between them. Using reference TRBV19 and TRBJ1-1 for the parts outside the CDR3, the full variable domain is DGGITQSPKYLFRKEGQNVTLSCEQNLNHDAMYWYRQDPGQGLRLIYYSQIVNDFQKGDIAEGYSVSREKKESFPLTVTSAQKNPTAFYLCASSTGLTEAFFGQGTRLTVV.

V and J are TRBV7-2 and TRBJ2-2; D is uncertain. The CDR3 is 14 residues long. V lost 0 bases to trimming and J lost 4 bases, with 6 bases between them. The germline V gene encodes CDR1 SGHTA and CDR2 FQGNSA. Here the CDR3 reads CASSLAGSTGELFF. As DNA, the CDR3 is TGTGCCAGCAGCTTAGCTGGAAGCACCGGGGAGCTGTTTTTT.

This chain uses TRBV11-3 with TRBJ1-3, with D maybe TRBD1 (6 bases). Trimming removed 0 bases from V and 4 bases from J, with 13 bases in between. The CDR3 covers 16 residues. In germline, CDR1 is SGHNT, CDR2 YENEEA. CDR3 sequence (DNA): TGTGCCAGCAGCTTAGATTTCGGGGACATCGGAAACACCATATATTTT. Encoded protein: CASSLDFGDIGNTIYF.

This sequence joins TRBV5-8 and TRBJ2-3; D is uncertain. The CDR3 runs to 15 residues. Trimming took off 4 bases at V and 2 bases at J, with 14 bases between the two ends. The germline V gene has CDR1 SGHTS and CDR2 YDEGEE. The CDR3 nucleotides are TGTGCCAGCAGCGAATTATCCGGCTACACAGATACGCAGTATTTT. This sequence encodes CASSELSGYTDTQYF.

The chain has TRBV19 and TRBJ2-2, with D possibly matching TRBD2 (5 bases). In germline, CDR1 is LNHDA, CDR2 SQIVND (reference sequence). V was pared by 6 bases and J by 4 bases, with 24 bases between. This CDR3 has 18 residues. Here the CDR3 DNA reads TGTGCCAGTAGATACCAAACCGGAGTAACTAGTCTCACCGGGGAGCTGTTTTTT. Translation gives CASRYQTGVTSLTGELFF. The variable domain in full, with the rest retrieved from reference TRBV19 and TRBJ2-2, is DGGITQSPKYLFRKEGQNVTLSCEQNLNHDAMYWYRQDPGQGLRLIYYSQIVNDFQKGDIAEGYSVSREKKESFPLTVTSAQKNPTAFYLCASRYQTGVTSLTGELFFGEGSRLTVL.

The chain combines TRBV27 with TRBJ2-3; TRBD2 agrees at 9 bases. The CDR3 sequence is 14 residues long. Germline trimming cut 5 bases from V and 4 bases from J; bases unmatched to any gene: 4. Looked up from germline, CDR1 is MNHEY and CDR2 is SMNVEV (reference sequence). Here the CDR3 DNA reads TGTGCCAGCAGTCCGGGGACTAGCCCAGATACGCAGTATTTT. Its translation is CASSPGTSPDTQYF.

The chain links TRBV5-1 to TRBJ1-2; D is undetermined. The CDR3 spans 14 residues. Germline CDR1 reads SGHRS; CDR2 reads YFSETQ. Trimming shortened V by 2 bases and J by 3 bases, and 11 bases separated the two germline ends. The CDR3 DNA sequence: TGCGCCAGCAGCTTAGGACGGGAAGACTATGGCTACACCTTC. Encoded protein: CASSLGREDYGYTF.

This rearrangement joins TRBV3-1 (or the pseudogene TRBV3-2) to TRBJ2-1, with 10 bases lining up with TRBD2. The CDR3 extends over 17 amino acids. After removal of 4 bases from V and 3 bases from J, the junction contained 9 bases not matched to a gene. CDR1 and CDR2 from the germline V gene are LGHDT and YNNKEL (reference sequence). The CDR3 sequence is CASSPRTSGYHYNEQFF. In nucleotides, the CDR3 is TGTGCCAGCAGCCCGAGGACTAGCGGATACCACTACAATGAGCAGTTCTTC.

The gene calls are TRBV27 and TRBJ2-7; no clear D gene. Germline CDR1 MNHEY, CDR2 SMNVEV (reference sequence). V shed 3 bases and J shed 0 bases, with 9 bases lying between them. The CDR3 has 14 residues. This CDR3 reads CASSFTRSSYEQYF. CDR3 coding DNA: TGTGCCAGCAGTTTCACAAGGAGCTCCTACGAGCAGTACTTC.

The CDR3 nucleotides are TGTGCCAGCAGTTACTCGAGACAGGGGAATTCACCCCTCCACTTT. Residues: CASSYSRQGNSPLHF. The chain employs TRBV6-5 and TRBJ1-6; the match to TRBD1 covers 8 bases. CDR1 and CDR2 from the germline V gene are MNHEY and SVGAGI. The J segment lost 7 bases and the V segment lost 0 bases, leaving 2 bases of the junction unmatched. The CDR3 runs to 15 residues.

This clone was seen once. The chain links TRBV7-9 to TRBJ2-3; TRBD2 matches at 8 bases. Germline loops: CDR1 SEHNR, CDR2 FQNEAQ (reference sequence). Trimming at V came to 2 bases and at J to 4 bases, leaving 5 bases not matched to a gene. CDR3 length equals 15 residues. This CDR3 is CASSLSGGEADTQYF. The DNA for the CDR3 is TGTGCCAGCAGCTTATCCGGGGGGGAGGCAGATACGCAGTATTTT.

The chain combines TRBV30 with TRBJ2-7; D could derive from TRBD1 or TRBD2 (5 bases each). The CDR3 has 13 residues. Germline loops: CDR1 GTSNPN, CDR2 SVGIG (reference sequence). V shed 4 bases and J shed 1 base, with 11 bases lying between them. The CDR3 region has the DNA TGTGCCTGGACCCGGGACGCGTCCTACGAGCAGTACTTC. It translates to CAWTRDASYEQYF.

This chain joins TRBV9 and TRBJ1-2; D gene unclear. From germline, CDR1 is SGDLS and CDR2 YYNGEE. V was cut by 0 bases and J by 3 bases, with 12 bases left in between. CDR3 size: 15 residues. CDR3 sequence reads: CASSVDPAADYGYTF. The CDR3 DNA sequence: TGTGCCAGCAGCGTAGATCCGGCTGCGGACTATGGCTACACCTTC.

This chain connects TRBV24-1 to TRBJ2-7; D is possibly TRBD1 or TRBD2 (5 bases each). The CDR3 length is 12 residues. V lost 3 bases and J lost 3, with 5 bases in between. The V gene's germline CDR1 is KGHDR and CDR2 SFDVKD. CDR3 coding DNA: TGTGCCACCAGTGATGGGGGCTACGAGCAGTACTTC. Translation gives CATSDGGYEQYF.

The chain couples TRBV5-1 to TRBJ1-1; D is ambiguous. Germline lookup yields CDR1 SGHRS and CDR2 YFSETQ. The CDR3 loop spans 13 amino acids. With 5 bases removed from V and 1 base from J, the gap between germline ends came to 9 bases. The CDR3 DNA sequence: TGCGCCAGCAGGGCAGGAGCGAACACTGAAGCTTTCTTT. Translated: CASRAGANTEAFF.

The rearrangement links TRBV19 to TRBJ1-4; 8 bases are a match to TRBD1. The CDR3 has 19 amino acids. Germline V gene sequence: CDR1 LNHDA, CDR2 SQIVND (reference sequence). After removal of 3 bases from V and 1 base from J, the junction contained 13 bases not matched to a gene. The CDR3 is CASSMARQGRGLTNEKLFF. CDR3 DNA: TGTGCCAGTAGTATGGCACGACAGGGGCGCGGGTTAACTAATGAAAAACTGTTTTTT.

V gene TRBV20-1 combines with J gene TRBJ2-1; 13 bases line up with TRBD2. The V gene end was trimmed by 3 bases and the J gene end by 10 bases; junction bases not matched to a gene: 6. CDR1 and CDR2 from the germline V gene are DFQATT and SNEGSKA (reference sequence). This CDR3 is 14 amino acids long. CDR3 coding DNA: TGCAGTGCTAGTGGACTAGCGGGAGTAAAGGAGCAGTTCTTC. Encoded protein: CSASGLAGVKEQFF.

This chain connects TRBV2 to TRBJ2-3; 11 bases map to TRBD2. V lost 5 bases to trimming and J lost 5 bases; unmatched junction nucleotides: 6. Germline V gives CDR1 SNHLY, CDR2 FYNNEI. The CDR3 extends over 15 amino acids. The CDR3 sequence is CASSLSGGARDTQYF. For the CDR3, the DNA is TGTGCCAGCAGTCTTAGCGGGGGGGCCCGAGATACGCAGTATTTT.

This sequence joins TRBV7-2 and TRBJ2-3, with a possible D match to TRBD2 (5 bases). Germline values: CDR1 SGHTA, CDR2 FQGNSA. This CDR3 is 17 amino acids long. Trimming took off 0 bases at V and 3 bases at J, with 16 bases between the two ends. The CDR3 DNA reads as TGTGCCAGCAGCTTAGCCTTGACGGGAATTTTGACAGATACGCAGTATTTT. Its protein product is CASSLALTGILTDTQYF.

The CDR3 loop reads CASSQVSRNTEAFF. The CDR3 DNA reads TGTGCCAGCAGCCAAGTATCTAGGAACACTGAAGCTTTCTTT. The genes are TRBV3-1 (or the pseudogene TRBV3-2) and TRBJ1-1, with no clear D. Germline lookup yields CDR1 LGHDT and CDR2 YNNKEL (reference sequence). Trimming left V 1 base short and J 1 base short, with 7 bases between. The CDR3 is 14 amino acids.

This chain connects TRBV5-1 to TRBJ2-3; 8 nucleotides agree with TRBD1. V trimming: 3 bases; J trimming: 0 bases; junction bases outside the gene matches: 0. This CDR3 contains 14 residues. CDR1 and CDR2 (germline): SGHRS, YFSETQ. The CDR3 protein is CASSSGGSTDTQYF. The CDR3 DNA reads as TGCGCCAGCAGCTCAGGGGGCAGCACAGATACGCAGTATTTT.

In its sample, this clone was seen once. The chain combines TRBV28 with TRBJ1-1, with D perhaps TRBD1 (5 bases). Trimming pared 6 bases from V and 7 bases from J, leaving 18 bases between. CDR3 length: 14 amino acids. Germline CDR1 and CDR2: MDHEN and SYDVKM. CDR3 sequence: CASSAYAGGDEAFF. As DNA, the CDR3 is TGTGCCAGCAGCGCGTATGCCGGGGGGGATGAAGCTTTCTTT.

The chain recombines TRBV18 with TRBJ2-7; perhaps TRBD2 as D (6 bases). Germline V CDR1 and CDR2: KGHSH, LQKENI. This CDR3 has 12 residues. Trimming took off 6 bases at V and 7 bases at J, with 13 bases between the two ends. The CDR3 sequence: CASSLTGGEQYF. CDR3 sequence (DNA): TGTGCCAGCTCGTTAACCGGGGGAGAGCAGTACTTC.

The rearrangement uses TRBV19 and TRBJ1-2, with D possibly TRBD1 on 5 matching bases. Germline CDR1 is LNHDA and CDR2 is SQIVND (reference sequence). The CDR3 contains 11 residues. The ends were cut back, 3 bases at V and 7 bases at J, with 6 bases in the middle. In nucleotides, the CDR3 is TGTGCCAGTAGTATTGGGGGTGGCTACACCTTC. This translates into CASSIGGGYTF.

The chain uses TRBV20-1 and TRBJ1-1; D unresolved. From germline, CDR1 is DFQATT and CDR2 SNEGSKA (reference sequence). V shed 5 bases and J shed 4 bases, with 8 bases lying between them. This CDR3 contains 11 residues. The CDR3 DNA sequence: TGCAGTGCTCCCCGGAGCACTGAAGCTTTCTTT. As protein: CSAPRSTEAFF.

The chain links TRBV6-5 to TRBJ1-1; 8 bases agree with TRBD1. Germline-derived CDR1 and CDR2 are MNHEY and SVGAGI. The CDR3 has 16 amino acids. Germline trimming cut 4 bases from V and 5 bases from J; bases unmatched to any gene: 12. CDR3 region: CASSWGTGTGTTEAFF. DNA of the CDR3: TGTGCCAGCAGTTGGGGGACCGGGACAGGAACGACTGAAGCTTTCTTT.

The sample holds a few counts of this clone. The chain has TRBV6-5 and TRBJ1-2, with D uncertain. Germline V lookup: CDR1 MNHEY, CDR2 SVGAGI. Trimming shortened V by 4 bases and J by 4 bases, and 16 bases separated the two germline ends. The CDR3 has 15 amino acids. The CDR3 coding sequence is TGTGCCAGCAGTTCGATTCCCGACACGAGCTATGGCTACACCTTC. This gives the protein CASSSIPDTSYGYTF.

The genes are TRBV11-2 and TRBJ2-6, with D uncertain. The CDR3 length is 17 residues. V was trimmed by 5 bases and J by 0 bases, leaving 14 bases between them. The germline gives CDR1 SGHAT, CDR2 FQNNGV. The CDR3 DNA reads as TGTGCCAGCAGCCCCTACTTAGGTTCCTCTGGGGCCAACGTCCTGACTTTC. This gives the protein CASSPYLGSSGANVLTF.

V is TRBV7-2 and J is TRBJ1-1; D perhaps matches TRBD1 (6 bases). With 5 bases removed from V and 1 base from J, the gap between germline ends came to 14 bases. The CDR3 is made up of 15 amino acids. The germline gives CDR1 SGHTA, CDR2 FQGNSA. The CDR3: CASSPQGGANTEAFF. For the CDR3, the DNA is TGTGCCAGCAGCCCCCAAGGGGGGGCGAACACTGAAGCTTTCTTT.